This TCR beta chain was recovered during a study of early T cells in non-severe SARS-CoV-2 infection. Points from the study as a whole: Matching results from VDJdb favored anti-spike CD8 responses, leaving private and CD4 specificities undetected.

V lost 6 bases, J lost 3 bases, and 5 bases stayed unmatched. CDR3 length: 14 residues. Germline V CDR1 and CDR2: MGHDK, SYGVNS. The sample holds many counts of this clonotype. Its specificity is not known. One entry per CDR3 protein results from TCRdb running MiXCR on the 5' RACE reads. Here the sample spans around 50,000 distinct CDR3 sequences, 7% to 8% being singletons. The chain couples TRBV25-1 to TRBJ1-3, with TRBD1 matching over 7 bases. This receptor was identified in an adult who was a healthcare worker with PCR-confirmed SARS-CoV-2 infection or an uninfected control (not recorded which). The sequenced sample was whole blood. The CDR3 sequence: CASREQGFGNTIYF. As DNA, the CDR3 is TGTGCCAGCAGGGAACAGGGGTTTGGAAACACCATATATTTT.